The source of this T cell receptor beta chain is a study of Ad26.COV2.S vaccination and SARS-CoV-2 variants. General observations from the study: TCR breadth and depth estimates may have understated total T cell responses. People who got the vaccine or the placebo had similar non-spike TCR breadth. Post-vaccination breadth of spike-specific CD8+ and CD4+ T cell responses was reportedly substantial. People who got the vaccine had more spike-specific TCR breadth than people who got placebo.

With 5 bases clipped from V and 4 bases from J, the junction kept 12 bases outside the gene matches. The CDR3 covers 16 residues. CDR1 and CDR2 (germline): SGHAT, FQNNGV. Note on this clone: Its antigen is undetermined.

Sequenced by immunoSEQ multiplex PCR; TCRdb stores in-frame clones only, minus some. The table shows about 180,000 clones, with 70% to 90% occurring only once. This sequence was found in a human donor who had recovered from COVID-19. This chain joins TRBV11-2 and TRBJ2-7; 9 nucleotides line up with TRBD1. The sample here was peripheral blood, taken after recovery from COVID-19. In DNA form, the CDR3 reads TGTGCCAGCAGCCTTCGTTTGGACAGGGGCCGATACGAGCAGTACTTC. Translated: CASSLRLDRGRYEQYF.